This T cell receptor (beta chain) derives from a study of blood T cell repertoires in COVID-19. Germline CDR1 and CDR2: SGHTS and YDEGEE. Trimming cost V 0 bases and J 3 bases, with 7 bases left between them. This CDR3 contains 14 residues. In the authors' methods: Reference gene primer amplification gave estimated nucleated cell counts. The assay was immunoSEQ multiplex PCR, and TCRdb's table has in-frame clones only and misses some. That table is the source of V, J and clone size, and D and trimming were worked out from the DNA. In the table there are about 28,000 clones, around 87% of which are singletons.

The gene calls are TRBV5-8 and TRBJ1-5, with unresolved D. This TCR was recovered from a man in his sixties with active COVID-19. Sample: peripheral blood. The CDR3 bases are TGTGCCAGCAGCTTGGTCCAGATCAATCAGCCCCAGCATTTT. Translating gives CASSLVQINQPQHF.